These 18 T cell receptor beta chains were sequenced from one sample in a study of regulatory T cells in long-lasting Graves disease. Libraries of TCR beta came from iRepertoire HTBI primers plus Arm-PCR of CDR3 regions. TCRdb called the multiplex PCR reads again in MiXCR, with one record for every CDR3 protein. The sample carries roughly 420,000 distinct CDR3 sequences, 14% recorded once. The time point: newly diagnosed GD, antithyroid drugs for less than 3 months. Extracted PBMC RNA gave rise to the TCR library. These same records also appear under a second study, on T cells in Graves' hyperthyroidism and ophthalmopathy.

Sequenced material: peripheral blood mononuclear cells (PBMCs), taken at new diagnosis, from a patient treated with antithyroid drugs. The origin of the receptors is a woman between 50 and 59 years old with Graves disease.

This clonotype occurred a few times. The CDR3: CASSSMTGNKEQYF. The CDR3 DNA follows: TGTGCCAGCAGCTCAATGACTGGTAATAAAGAGCAGTACTTC. This sequence joins TRBV9 and TRBJ2-7, with unresolved D. Germline-derived CDR1 and CDR2 are SGDLS and YYNGEE. The CDR3 loop spans 14 amino acids. Trimming removed 4 bases from V and 7 bases from J, with 18 bases in between.

As concerns this clonotype: A read error is possible here, since a much larger clone lies one base away. The chain recombines TRBV7-3 with TRBJ2-3; D is uncertain. V was clipped by 2 bases and J by 5 bases, with 20 bases between them. The germline V gene has CDR1 SGHTA and CDR2 FQGTGA. CDR3 length equals 17 residues. The chain's CDR3 is CASSLFQRGAPGDTQYF. The CDR3 region has the DNA TGTGCCAGCAGCTTATTCCAGCGCGGCGCGCCGGGAGATACGCAGTATTTT.

The chain carries TRBV7-9 and TRBJ2-7; weak D call: TRBD2 (6 bases). Trimming removed 2 bases at V and 4 bases at J, with 12 bases between. The CDR3 covers 14 residues. Germline V gives CDR1 SEHNR, CDR2 FQNEAQ (reference sequence). In DNA form, the CDR3 reads TGTGCCAGCAGCTTATCAAGCGGAGGGTACGAGCAGTACTTC. Its translation is CASSLSSGGYEQYF.

This clonotype was observed a few times. The chain carries TRBV18 and TRBJ1-2, with 10 bases matching TRBD1. The trim removed 5 bases at V and 7 bases at J, leaving 10 bases unmatched. Looked up from germline, CDR1 is KGHSH and CDR2 is LQKENI. This CDR3 is built from 15 residues. The CDR3 region is CASSKSGTGDGGYTF. The CDR3 coding sequence is TGTGCCAGCTCAAAATCCGGGACAGGGGACGGTGGCTACACCTTC.

Many counts were recorded for this clonotype. The rearrangement links TRBV9 to TRBJ2-1, with no clear D. CDR3 length: 15 amino acids. The V gene lost 1 base and the J gene lost 5 bases, with 13 bases spanning the gap. From germline, CDR1 is SGDLS and CDR2 YYNGEE. The CDR3 nucleotides read TGTGCCAGCAGCGTACGGTCAGGTAGGAACAATGAGCAGTTCTTC. Its protein product is CASSVRSGRNNEQFF.

The CDR3 region has the DNA TGTGCCAGCAGGAACAGGGGGCGGAATGAAGCTTTCTTT. This translates into CASRNRGRNEAFF. The chain uses TRBV6-1 and TRBJ1-1, with 9 bases lining up with TRBD1. V lost 6 bases and J lost 7; bases outside the gene matches: 6. The CDR3 covers 13 residues. Germline V gene lookup returns CDR1 MNHNS and CDR2 SASEGT.

This clonotype was found many times. The V and J genes are TRBV7-9 and TRBJ2-5; no clear D gene. CDR1 and CDR2 (germline): SEHNR, FQNEAQ (reference sequence). The CDR3 has 15 amino acids. V lost 0 bases, J lost 3 bases, and 11 bases lay in between. The CDR3 DNA is TGTGCCAGCAGCTTAGCGTCTAGGTCGAAAGAGACCCAGTACTTC. Encoded protein: CASSLASRSKETQYF.

There are many counts of this clonotype. The gene calls are TRBV12-3 or TRBV12-4 and TRBJ2-5, with TRBD2 identical over 9 bases. Trimming at V came to 6 bases and at J to 4 bases, leaving 18 bases not matched to a gene. This CDR3 region has 18 residues. The CDR3 sequence: CASSRTLVTSGFSETQYF. CDR3 DNA: TGTGCCAGCAGCCGAACCCTAGTTACTAGCGGGTTTTCAGAGACCCAGTACTTC.

This clonotype was counted between two and nine times. The rearrangement links TRBV7-9 to TRBJ2-3, with D possibly TRBD1 on 6 matching bases. Germline V lookup: CDR1 SEHNR, CDR2 FQNEAQ (reference sequence). Trimming cost V 0 bases and J 8 bases, with 12 bases left between them. The CDR3 runs 14 residues. The CDR3: CASSLALQGVTQYF. Here the CDR3 DNA reads TGTGCCAGCAGCTTAGCCCTACAGGGCGTTACGCAGTATTTT.

The J gene is TRBJ2-1, the V gene TRBV19, with 14 bases aligning to TRBD2. After removal of 7 bases from V and 0 bases from J, the junction contained 11 bases not matched to a gene. CDR1 is LNHDA, CDR2 SQIVND, per germline (reference sequence). The CDR3 is 19 residues long. The CDR3 spells CASTKSGLAGVSSYNEQFF. CDR3 nucleotide sequence: TGTGCCAGTACTAAGTCGGGACTAGCGGGAGTAAGCTCCTACAATGAGCAGTTCTTC.

The chain links TRBV7-2 to TRBJ2-1; TRBD1 or TRBD2 may be the D gene (6 bases each). V gave up 5 bases and J gave up 8 bases, with 25 bases separating them. CDR1 and CDR2 from the germline V gene are SGHTA and FQGNSA. This CDR3 spans 17 amino acids. Written as DNA, the CDR3 is TGTGCCAGCAGCCCAAAAATACAGGGACTCCCAGACGATGAGCAGTTCTTC. It translates to CASSPKIQGLPDDEQFF.

A few counts support this clonotype. V gene TRBV27 combines with J gene TRBJ2-7; 9 bases line up with TRBD1. The CDR3 is made up of 14 amino acids. Per the germline V gene, CDR1 is MNHEY and CDR2 is SMNVEV (reference sequence). Trimming removed 6 bases from V and 5 bases from J; junction bases left unmatched: 8. CDR3 protein: CASSRGQGSHEQYF. DNA of the CDR3: TGTGCCAGCAGCCGCGGACAGGGGTCCCACGAGCAGTACTTC.

This clonotype was detected ten times or more. V is TRBV6-1 and J is TRBJ1-1, with D perhaps matching TRBD1 (5 bases). Germline V lookup: CDR1 MNHNS, CDR2 SASEGT. Trimming took 3 bases from V and 4 from J, leaving 15 bases between them. CDR3 length equals 15 residues. CDR3 DNA sequence: TGTGCCAGCAGTGATTTAAGGGGCAAGGGCACTGAAGCTTTCTTT. Protein: CASSDLRGKGTEAFF.

This clonotype was seen at least ten times. J is TRBJ2-5 and V is TRBV7-8, with D possibly matching TRBD2 (6 bases). The CDR3 covers 13 residues. V gave up 5 bases and J gave up 10 bases, with 17 bases separating them. Germline V CDR1 and CDR2: SGHVS, FQNEAQ. As DNA, the CDR3 is TGTGCCAGCAGCCCACGGACCTCCGGGAGCCAGTACTTC. Its protein product is CASSPRTSGSQYF.

The genes are TRBV9 and TRBJ2-1; TRBD2 aligns across 7 bases. CDR1 SGDLS and CDR2 YYNGEE come from the germline V gene. Germline trimming cut 1 base from V and 4 bases from J; bases unmatched to any gene: 5. CDR3 size: 15 residues. CDR3 sequence reads: CASSVSASGYNEQFF. Here the CDR3 DNA reads TGTGCCAGCAGCGTATCGGCTAGCGGATACAATGAGCAGTTCTTC.

This clonotype was found many times. This chain joins TRBV28 and TRBJ2-5; no definite D call. The CDR3 spans 16 residues. V lost 8 bases and J lost 0, with 19 bases in between. The germline gives CDR1 MDHEN, CDR2 SYDVKM. CDR3 coding DNA: TGTGCCAGCTTCCCCCTGGGCAGGCCGTACCAAGAGACCCAGTACTTC. Protein sequence: CASFPLGRPYQETQYF.

This clonotype has at least ten counts. This chain connects TRBV6-1 to TRBJ1-5, with a tentative D call TRBD1 (6 bases). The CDR3 has 15 residues. V dropped 2 bases and J dropped 3 bases, with 11 bases sitting between them. Germline V gives CDR1 MNHNS, CDR2 SASEGT. The CDR3 DNA sequence: TGTGCCAGCAGTGAACAAGGGACATCCAATCAGCCCCAGCATTTT. Encoded protein: CASSEQGTSNQPQHF.

The chain employs TRBV20-1 and TRBJ1-5, with no clear D. The CDR3 runs to 13 residues. Germline loops: CDR1 DFQATT, CDR2 SNEGSKA (reference sequence). The V and J ends lost 4 bases and 0 bases respectively, with 7 bases between them. The CDR3: CSAISSSNQPQHF. CDR3 nucleotides: TGCAGTGCTATTTCTAGTAGCAATCAGCCCCAGCATTTT.